Presented here are 29 T cell receptor beta chains from one specimen sequenced in a study of shared clonotypes between healthy human individuals. Sequencing used immunoSEQ multiplex PCR; TCRdb keeps in-frame clones, though not all of them. Counted here are more than 500,000 clones, about 95% occurring once; the ten biggest clones make up approximately 0.11%. The naive CD8 subset, CD45RO-negative cells positively selected for CCR7, excluded terminally differentiated effector memory CD45RA+ cells. Sample: naive CD8+ T cells sorted from blood. The receptors here all came from a woman in her twenties or thirties in good health.

V gene TRBV5-1 combines with J gene TRBJ2-7, with D unclear. Germline lookup yields CDR1 SGHRS and CDR2 YFSETQ. V shed 2 bases and J shed 2 bases, with 11 bases lying between them. The CDR3 loop spans 14 amino acids. The CDR3 reads CASSFYQGAYEQYF. The DNA of the CDR3 is TGCGCCAGCAGCTTCTACCAAGGTGCCTACGAGCAGTACTTC.

The chain employs TRBV5-8 and TRBJ2-7; D gene unclear. Trimming took 7 bases from V and 1 from J, leaving 3 bases between them. Germline values: CDR1 SGHTS, CDR2 YDEGEE. This CDR3 comprises 10 residues. CDR3 sequence reads: CASLSYEQYF. The CDR3, as DNA: TGTGCCAGCTTGTCCTACGAGCAGTACTTC.

The rearrangement uses TRBV9 and TRBJ2-5, with a tentative D call TRBD2 (5 bases). The DNA end is more similar to TRBJ2-7, so the J call may be wrong. The germline CDR1 and CDR2 sequences are SGDLS and YYNGEE. This CDR3 is built from 11 residues. CDR3 nucleotides: TGTGCCAGCAGCTCGGCGGGCGAGCAGTACTTC. Protein: CASSSAGEQYF.

The chain has TRBV10-1 and TRBJ2-7; D is unresolved. V lost 2 bases and J lost 4, with 15 bases in between. The CDR3 contains 15 residues. In germline, CDR1 is WNHNN, CDR2 SYGVQD (reference sequence). The CDR3 DNA follows: TGCGCCAGCAGTGAGAACGAGCGCACTGCATACGAGCAGTACTTC. Translated: CASSENERTAYEQYF.

The chain carries TRBV27 and TRBJ2-3; 7 bases map to TRBD2. Germline trimming cut 3 bases from V and 1 base from J; bases unmatched to any gene: 4. Germline CDR1 reads MNHEY; CDR2 reads SMNVEV (reference sequence). There are 15 residues in the CDR3. The CDR3 DNA sequence: TGTGCCAGCAGTTTTGGCGGGAGACGCACAGATACGCAGTATTTT. Its protein product is CASSFGGRRTDTQYF.

This chain uses TRBV7-9 with TRBJ2-7; 11 bases are a match to TRBD2. The V gene end was trimmed by 6 bases and the J gene end by 4 bases; junction bases not matched to a gene: 11. Germline lookup yields CDR1 SEHNR and CDR2 FQNEAQ (reference sequence). The CDR3 contains 16 residues. The CDR3 protein is CASSWTSGSLDYEQYF. DNA of the CDR3: TGTGCCAGCAGTTGGACTAGCGGGTCACTCGATTACGAGCAGTACTTC.

The chain joins TRBV11-2 to TRBJ2-3; 9 nucleotides align to TRBD2. The length of the CDR3 is 17 residues. V lost 6 bases to trimming and J lost 7 bases; unmatched junction nucleotides: 17. Germline CDR1 is SGHAT and CDR2 is FQNNGV. The CDR3 DNA sequence: TGTGCCAGCAGTCCGATCAGGGTAGCGGGAGACTTGAATACGCAGTATTTT. Protein sequence: CASSPIRVAGDLNTQYF. Together with reference TRBV11-2 and TRBJ2-3, the CDR3 gives the full variable domain: EAGVAQSPRYKIIEKRQSVAFWCNPISGHATLYWYQQILGQGPKLLIQFQNNGVVDDSQLPKDRFSAERLKGVDSTLKIQPAKLEDSAVYLCASSPIRVAGDLNTQYFGPGTRLTVL.

The chain employs TRBV7-9 and TRBJ2-7; D may be TRBD2 (6 bases). Germline V CDR1 and CDR2: SEHNR, FQNEAQ (reference sequence). CDR3 length equals 15 residues. Between the trimmed V and J ends, which lost 5 bases and 3 bases, there was a span of 17 bases. The CDR3 nucleotides are TGTGCCAGCAGCCCAGGAAGTAGCGGAGTCTACGAGCAGTACTTC. This sequence encodes CASSPGSSGVYEQYF.

CDR3 DNA sequence: TGTGCCAGCAGTGGACTAAATCAGCCCCAGCATTTT. Translating it yields CASSGLNQPQHF. This sequence joins TRBV6-1 and TRBJ1-5; D is ambiguous. Germline assignment: CDR1 MNHNS and CDR2 SASEGT. The CDR3 spans 12 residues. V shed 4 bases and J shed 4 bases, with 5 bases lying between them.

This chain connects TRBV9 to TRBJ2-7; 8 nucleotides agree with TRBD2. This CDR3 contains 14 residues. Unmatched junction bases numbered 2, after V lost 0 bases and J lost 3 bases. Germline CDR1 and CDR2: SGDLS and YYNGEE. CDR3 coding DNA: TGTGCCAGCAGCGTAGGGACTAGCTTCTACGAGCAGTACTTC. This sequence encodes CASSVGTSFYEQYF.

The count of this clone is one. The chain employs TRBV6-5 and TRBJ1-2; the D gene is possibly TRBD1 (5 bases). CDR3 length equals 13 residues. Germline V gene lookup returns CDR1 MNHEY and CDR2 SVGAGI. Trimming left V 5 bases short and J 7 bases short, with 14 bases between. CDR3 sequence: CASSHGQHSGYTF. The DNA of the CDR3 is TGTGCCAGCAGTCACGGACAACACAGTGGCTACACCTTC.

The CDR3 sequence: CASGGGGNTEAFF. CDR3 sequence (DNA): TGTGCCAGTGGTGGGGGTGGCAACACTGAAGCTTTCTTT. The chain combines TRBV19 with TRBJ1-1, with D maybe TRBD1 (5 bases). This CDR3 has 13 amino acids. Trimming pared 8 bases from V and 2 bases from J, leaving 12 bases between. CDR1 LNHDA and CDR2 SQIVND come from the germline V gene (reference sequence). The variable domain in full, with the rest retrieved from reference TRBV19 and TRBJ1-1, is DGGITQSPKYLFRKEGQNVTLSCEQNLNHDAMYWYRQDPGQGLRLIYYSQIVNDFQKGDIAEGYSVSREKKESFPLTVTSAQKNPTAFYLCASGGGGNTEAFFGQGTRLTVV.

The V gene is TRBV5-4, the J gene TRBJ2-7; 10 bases align to TRBD2. CDR3 length: 15 residues. J lost 7 bases, V lost 3 bases, and 10 bases had no gene match. Germline V gene data show CDR1 as SGHNT and CDR2 as YYREEE (reference sequence). This chain's CDR3 is CASSSLAGTSEEQYF. For the CDR3, the DNA is TGTGCCAGCAGCTCGTTAGCCGGGACTAGCGAAGAGCAGTACTTC.

CDR3 DNA: TGTGCCAGCGGCCCTGGGGGGCGAAACACCATATATTTT. Translation gives CASGPGGRNTIYF. The chain joins TRBV5-4 to TRBJ1-3, with D possibly matching TRBD1 (6 bases). V was shortened by 7 bases and J by 5 bases, with 13 bases between the two germline ends. CDR1 and CDR2 (germline): SGHNT, YYREEE (reference sequence). The CDR3 contains 13 residues.

V gene TRBV9 combines with J gene TRBJ2-3; no definite D call. CDR1 and CDR2 (germline): SGDLS, YYNGEE. The V gene lost 0 bases and the J gene lost 2 bases, with 7 bases spanning the gap. The CDR3 covers 14 residues. DNA for the CDR3: TGTGCCAGCAGCGTAGAGGTCTTCACAGATACGCAGTATTTT. Translation: CASSVEVFTDTQYF.

The chain joins TRBV11-2 to TRBJ2-7, with 7 bases lining up with TRBD1. Germline V gene lookup returns CDR1 SGHAT and CDR2 FQNNGV. V shed 6 bases and J 3 bases; nucleotides not matched to a gene: 14. This CDR3 contains 16 residues. CDR3 coding DNA: TGTGCCAGCAGAGAACCCTCACGGGACAGACACTACGAGCAGTACTTC. This codes for CASREPSRDRHYEQYF.

This chain connects TRBV27 to TRBJ2-7, with 8 bases identical to TRBD1. The germline CDR1 and CDR2 sequences are MNHEY and SMNVEV (reference sequence). There are 14 residues in the CDR3. J gave up 2 bases and V 7 bases, and 7 bases lay outside the gene matches. The CDR3, as DNA: TGTGCCAGCACCTCGACAGGGGCGACCTACGAGCAGTACTTC. Translation gives CASTSTGATYEQYF.

This chain uses TRBV27 with TRBJ1-2; 7 bases match TRBD1. With 1 base clipped from V and 0 bases from J, the junction kept 2 bases outside the gene matches. Germline values: CDR1 MNHEY, CDR2 SMNVEV (reference sequence). The CDR3 sequence is 15 residues long. The CDR3 reads CASSLLGQANYGYTF. For the CDR3, the DNA is TGTGCCAGCAGTTTATTAGGACAGGCTAACTATGGCTACACCTTC.

The rearrangement links TRBV13 to TRBJ2-3; TRBD1 is a possible D gene (5 bases). CDR1 is PRHDT, CDR2 FYEKMQ, per germline (reference sequence). The CDR3 consists of 15 residues. V was clipped by 5 bases and J by 3 bases, with 15 bases between them. CDR3 bases: TGTGCCAGCAGCCCAAGACAGATGTGGACAGATACGCAGTATTTT. Encoded protein: CASSPRQMWTDTQYF.

This chain connects TRBV29-1 to TRBJ1-1; TRBD1 matches at 8 bases. Trimming at V came to 4 bases and at J to 1 base, leaving 2 bases not matched to a gene. CDR1 and CDR2 (germline): SQVTM, ANQGSEA. The CDR3 has 13 residues. The CDR3 spells CSVVGTGNTEAFF. The CDR3 nucleotides read TGCAGCGTTGTGGGGACAGGGAACACTGAAGCTTTCTTT.

The gene calls are TRBV10-1 and TRBJ2-3; the D is unclear. The germline CDR1 and CDR2 sequences are WNHNN and SYGVQD (reference sequence). The CDR3 is 16 residues long. V was pared by 2 bases and J by 1 base, with 13 bases between. The CDR3 sequence is CASSERAFEGTDTQYF. CDR3 DNA sequence: TGCGCCAGCAGTGAGCGGGCGTTCGAGGGCACAGATACGCAGTATTTT.

V and J are TRBV9 and TRBJ1-5; maybe TRBD1 (6 bases). The CDR3 is 13 amino acids. V dropped 3 bases and J dropped 3 bases, with 7 bases sitting between them. Germline values: CDR1 SGDLS, CDR2 YYNGEE. CDR3 DNA sequence: TGTGCCAGCAGCGGGGACATCAATCAGCCCCAGCATTTT. The encoded protein is CASSGDINQPQHF.

A few counts support this clone. The rearrangement uses TRBV27 and TRBJ1-5; TRBD1 aligns across 8 bases. The CDR3 sequence is 14 residues long. V shed 4 bases and J 5 bases; nucleotides not matched to a gene: 4. Germline lookup yields CDR1 MNHEY and CDR2 SMNVEV (reference sequence). In DNA form, the CDR3 reads TGTGCCAGCAGTTCGACAGGGGCTTATCAGCCCCAGCATTTT. This sequence encodes CASSSTGAYQPQHF.

The V call is TRBV14, the J call TRBJ2-7; D perhaps matches TRBD1 (6 bases). Germline values: CDR1 SGHDN, CDR2 FVKESK. V was cut by 4 bases and J by 3 bases, with 16 bases left in between. The CDR3 sequence is 15 residues long. In nucleotides, the CDR3 is TGTGCCAGCAGCCTACGACAGGATCGCCGCTACGAGCAGTACTTC. It encodes CASSLRQDRRYEQYF. Based on the CDR3 plus reference TRBV14 and TRBJ2-7, the full variable domain is EAGVTQFPSHSVIEKGQTVTLRCDPISGHDNLYWYRRVMGKEIKFLLHFVKESKQDESGMPNNRFLAERTGGTYSTLKVQPAELEDSGVYFCASSLRQDRRYEQYFGPGTRLTVT.

The J gene is TRBJ2-1, the V gene TRBV2; D is perhaps TRBD2 (5 bases). V was cut by 3 bases and J by 8 bases, with 14 bases left in between. The CDR3 is made up of 14 amino acids. In germline, CDR1 is SNHLY, CDR2 FYNNEI. The CDR3 DNA reads as TGTGCCAGCAGTGATCGCCCCGGAGGTTATGAGCAGTTCTTC. Protein: CASSDRPGGYEQFF. Using reference TRBV2 and TRBJ2-1 for the parts outside the CDR3, the full variable domain is EPEVTQTPSHQVTQMGQEVILRCVPISNHLYFYWYRQILGQKVEFLVSFYNNEISEKSEIFDDQFSVERPDGSNFTLKIRSTKLEDSAMYFCASSDRPGGYEQFFGPGTRLTVL.

This chain links TRBV4-1 with TRBJ2-7, with D unclear. The V gene lost 3 bases and the J gene lost 6 bases, with 6 bases spanning the gap. The CDR3 has 11 amino acids. CDR1 is MGHRA, CDR2 YSYEKL, per germline. CDR3 bases: TGCGCCAGCAGCCACCCTGGCGAGCAGTACTTC. Translation: CASSHPGEQYF.

This clone was observed a few times. The chain carries TRBV19 and TRBJ1-5; TRBD1 matches at 8 bases. Germline CDR1 and CDR2: LNHDA and SQIVND (reference sequence). The CDR3 contains 14 residues. The ends lost 5 bases at V and 5 bases at J; junction bases unmatched: 5. The CDR3 coding sequence is TGTGCCAGTAGTGCCGGACAGGGCGATCAGCCCCAGCATTTT. It specifies CASSAGQGDQPQHF.

On this clone: Other DNA sequences in the sample encode the same CDR3. J is TRBJ2-1 and V is TRBV9; the D gene is possibly TRBD2 (6 bases). The length of the CDR3 is 12 residues. Looked up from germline, CDR1 is SGDLS and CDR2 is YYNGEE. The V gene lost 2 bases and the J gene lost 7 bases, with 7 bases spanning the gap. The CDR3 spells CASSVGSNEQFF. The CDR3 nucleotides are TGTGCCAGCAGCGTCGGGAGTAATGAGCAGTTCTTC. The whole variable domain, filled in from reference TRBV9 and TRBJ2-1, reads DSGVTQTPKHLITATGQRVTLRCSPRSGDLSVYWYQQSLDQGLQFLIQYYNGEERAKGNILERFSAQQFPDLHSELNLSSLELGDSALYFCASSVGSNEQFFGPGTRLTVL.

The J gene is TRBJ1-1, the V gene TRBV7-9, with a tentative D call TRBD1 (6 bases). The length of the CDR3 is 14 residues. Germline CDR1 SEHNR, CDR2 FQNEAQ (reference sequence). V lost 5 bases, J lost 10 bases, and 20 bases lay in between. The CDR3 region is CASSRHLQGVRAFF. The CDR3 DNA follows: TGTGCCAGCAGCCGGCACTTACAGGGAGTAAGAGCTTTCTTT.